The 17 T cell receptor beta chains in this list originate from one sample, sequenced in a study of T-cell reconstitution after alpha-beta-depleted transplantation in children. A TCRbeta library incorporating unique molecular identifiers was prepared. Via MiXCR, TCRdb re-called the PCR reads, giving one row per CDR3 protein. The data show roughly 100,000 distinct CDR3 sequences, 4.5% to 7.5% seen once. The sample here was PBMCs, mostly from graft donor cells, taken 60 days after TCRalphabeta/CD19-depleted stem cell transplant. The receptors here all came from a female patient between 2 and 15 years old who had a stem cell transplant for Fanconi anemia, so the T cells may come from the graft donor.

This clonotype was counted at least ten times. The chain carries TRBV7-8 and TRBJ2-3; 9 nucleotides line up with TRBD1. Trimming removed 5 bases from V and 1 base from J; junction bases left unmatched: 4. Germline CDR1 reads SGHVS; CDR2 reads FQNEAQ. The CDR3 runs 15 residues. CDR3 region: CASSDRGEGTDTQYF. The CDR3 DNA reads as TGTGCCAGCAGCGACAGGGGGGAGGGCACAGATACGCAGTATTTT.

This clonotype was seen many times. For the CDR3, the DNA is TGTGCCAGCAGCCCGCAGGGGGCTCACACCGGGGAGCTGTTTTTT. Protein: CASSPQGAHTGELFF. The chain has TRBV12-3 or TRBV12-4 and TRBJ2-2; 8 nucleotides agree with TRBD1. Trimming cost V 6 bases and J 3 bases; bases outside gene matches: 6. The CDR3 consists of 15 residues.

This clonotype occurred many times. This chain connects TRBV7-6 to TRBJ2-3; no reliable D call. CDR1 and CDR2 from the germline V gene are SGHVS and FNYEAQ. CDR3 size: 16 residues. V was shortened by 1 base and J by 2 bases, with 13 bases between the two germline ends. In DNA, the CDR3 is TGTGCCAGCAGCTTAGGATCCCTGGTAACCACAGATACGCAGTATTTT. It is translated as CASSLGSLVTTDTQYF.

This clonotype occurred many times. The chain uses TRBV18 and TRBJ2-2; D not resolved. With 3 bases removed from V and 1 base from J, the gap between germline ends came to 12 bases. Germline loops: CDR1 KGHSH, CDR2 LQKENI. This CDR3 region has 16 residues. In nucleotides, the CDR3 is TGTGCCAGCTCACCCCCTCTGGCGGTGAACACCGGGGAGCTGTTTTTT. It codes for CASSPPLAVNTGELFF.

This chain links TRBV7-9 with TRBJ2-2; 8 bases align to TRBD2. The CDR3 runs 15 residues. Germline CDR1 reads SEHNR; CDR2 reads FQNEAQ (reference sequence). V lost 4 bases and J lost 4; bases outside the gene matches: 5. Here the CDR3 reads CASSSRSGSTGELFF. In DNA, the CDR3 is TGTGCCAGCAGCTCACGAAGCGGGAGCACCGGGGAGCTGTTTTTT.

This chain links TRBV25-1 with TRBJ1-1; possibly TRBD1 for D (6 bases). The CDR3 loop spans 16 amino acids. The V and J ends lost 2 bases and 3 bases respectively, with 16 bases between them. In germline, CDR1 is MGHDK, CDR2 SYGVNS. Written as DNA, the CDR3 is TGTGCCAGCAGTGAACCCGCTCCAGGGGAGCACACTGAAGCTTTCTTT. This codes for CASSEPAPGEHTEAFF.

This clonotype occurred many times. The rearrangement uses TRBV28 and TRBJ2-3, with D tentatively TRBD1 or TRBD2 (5 bases each). The V gene lost 4 bases and the J gene lost 2 bases, with 10 bases spanning the gap. CDR3 length: 14 amino acids. The V gene's germline CDR1 is MDHEN and CDR2 SYDVKM. The CDR3 here is CASSSAGTTDTQYF. DNA for the CDR3: TGTGCCAGCAGTTCCGCAGGGACCACAGATACGCAGTATTTT.

This clonotype was found many times. The CDR3 loop is CSVVLHGTSGNTIYF. The CDR3 DNA is TGCAGCGTAGTTCTCCACGGCACCTCTGGAAACACCATATATTTT. The chain combines TRBV29-1 with TRBJ1-3; D uncertain. Germline CDR1 SQVTM, CDR2 ANQGSEA. Trimming removed 6 bases from V and 0 bases from J, with 15 bases in between. This CDR3 is built from 15 residues.

Ten or more counts support this clonotype. The V gene is TRBV6-5, the J gene TRBJ2-3; D gene uncertain. CDR3 size: 11 residues. Germline-derived CDR1 and CDR2 are MNHEY and SVGAGI. V lost 9 bases, J lost 2 bases, and 6 bases lay in between. CDR3 protein: CASTSTDTQYF. CDR3 bases: TGTGCCAGTACCTCCACAGATACGCAGTATTTT.

This clonotype was found many times. This chain joins TRBV29-1 and TRBJ2-1, with D tentatively TRBD1 (6 bases). This CDR3 has 11 amino acids. The germline V and J ends were trimmed by 8 bases and 3 bases, with 8 bases remaining between them. In germline, CDR1 is SQVTM, CDR2 ANQGSEA. As DNA, the CDR3 is TGCAGCCAACAGGGCTACAATGAGCAGTTCTTC. Translated, it gives CSQQGYNEQFF.

This clonotype was counted at least ten times. V gene TRBV14 combines with J gene TRBJ2-1; D is uncertain. V was trimmed by 2 bases and J by 9 bases, leaving 20 bases between them. This CDR3 has 16 amino acids. Germline CDR1 SGHDN, CDR2 FVKESK. The CDR3 sequence is CASSQPTRLLGSEQFF. The CDR3 DNA reads as TGTGCCAGCAGCCAACCAACTCGTTTACTGGGTAGTGAGCAGTTCTTC.

The table lists this clonotype with many counts. This chain joins TRBV18 and TRBJ2-5; no firm D call. The CDR3 consists of 13 residues. Germline CDR1 and CDR2: KGHSH and LQKENI. V gave up 0 bases and J gave up 4 bases, with 6 bases separating them. CDR3 bases: TGTGCCAGCTCACCACCAGGTCGAGAGACCCAGTACTTC. It translates to CASSPPGRETQYF.

Ten or more counts support this clonotype. V and J are TRBV7-2 and TRBJ2-1; 8 nucleotides match TRBD2. Germline CDR1 reads SGHTA; CDR2 reads FQGNSA. The CDR3 covers 14 residues. Trimming at V came to 1 base and at J to 11 bases, leaving 7 bases not matched to a gene. The CDR3 is CASSLVSAGGQQFF. In DNA form, the CDR3 reads TGTGCCAGCAGCTTAGTGTCGGCGGGGGGCCAGCAGTTCTTC.

This clonotype was seen a handful of times. This chain joins TRBV7-2 and TRBJ2-5; 12 bases are a match to TRBD2. The trim removed 5 bases at V and 5 bases at J, leaving 6 bases unmatched. The CDR3 contains 15 residues. Germline V gives CDR1 SGHTA, CDR2 FQGNSA. The CDR3 DNA follows: TGTGCCAGCAGCACCTCTCTAGCGGGGGGGGAGACCCAGTACTTC. It specifies CASSTSLAGGETQYF.

This clonotype was picked up many times. The chain uses TRBV7-2 and TRBJ2-3; 13 bases fit TRBD2. Germline V lookup: CDR1 SGHTA, CDR2 FQGNSA. This CDR3 is 17 amino acids long. V lost 2 bases and J lost 4; bases outside the gene matches: 6. The CDR3 here is CASSLFIGLAGADTQYF. CDR3 coding DNA: TGTGCCAGCAGCTTATTCATCGGACTAGCGGGAGCAGATACGCAGTATTTT.

In DNA, the CDR3 is TGTGCCAGCAGCTTGCGGAGCGGGTGTATTTACAATGAGCAGTTCTTC. Its translation is CASSLRSGCIYNEQFF. V and J are TRBV11-1 and TRBJ2-1, with TRBD2 as a possible D gene (6 bases). Germline V gene sequence: CDR1 SGHAT, CDR2 FQDESV (reference sequence). There are 16 residues in the CDR3. Trimming pared 3 bases from V and 4 bases from J, leaving 16 bases between.

The chain uses TRBV6-8 and TRBJ1-5; weak D call: TRBD1 (6 bases). Trimming took 6 bases from V and 3 from J, leaving 18 bases between them. Germline lookup yields CDR1 MNHGY and CDR2 SAAAGT. This CDR3 is 16 amino acids long. CDR3 sequence reads: CASRPGHYHHNQPQHF. The CDR3 DNA follows: TGTGCCAGCAGACCGGGACATTACCACCACAATCAGCCCCAGCATTTT.